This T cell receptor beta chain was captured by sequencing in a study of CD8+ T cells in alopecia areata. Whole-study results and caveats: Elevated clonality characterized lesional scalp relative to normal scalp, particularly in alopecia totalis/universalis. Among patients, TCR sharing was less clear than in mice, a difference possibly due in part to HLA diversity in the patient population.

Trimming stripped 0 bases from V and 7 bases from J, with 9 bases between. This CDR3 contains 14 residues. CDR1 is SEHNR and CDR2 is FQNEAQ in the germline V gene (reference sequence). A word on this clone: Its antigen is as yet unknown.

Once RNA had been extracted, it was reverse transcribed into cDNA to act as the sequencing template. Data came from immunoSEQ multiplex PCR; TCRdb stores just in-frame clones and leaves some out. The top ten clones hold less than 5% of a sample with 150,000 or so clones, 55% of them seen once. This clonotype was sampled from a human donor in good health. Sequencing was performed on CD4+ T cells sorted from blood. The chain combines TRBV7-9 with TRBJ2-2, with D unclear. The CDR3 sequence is CASSLARQIGELFF. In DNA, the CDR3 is TGTGCCAGCAGCTTAGCCCGGCAGATCGGGGAGCTGTTTTTT.